These 32 T cell receptor beta chains came from one sample sequenced in a study of T-cell memory formation after mild COVID-19. TCRdb used MiXCR to reprocess the 5' RACE reads, holding one entry per CDR3 protein. The profile shows 180,000 or so distinct CDR3 sequences, around 15% of them singletons. Material for sequencing was PBMCs or a T cell subset sorted from them (not recorded which). The receptors stem from an adult woman who had mild COVID-19 (a few samples of this study predate the infection). Cell type and time point are not known.

This clonotype was observed a few times. V gene TRBV11-3 combines with J gene TRBJ1-2; D is possibly TRBD1 (6 bases). Between the trimmed V and J ends, which lost 3 bases and 2 bases, there was a span of 13 bases. This CDR3 is built from 15 residues. Germline V CDR1 and CDR2: SGHNT, YENEEA. As DNA, the CDR3 is TGTGCCAGCAGCTTGGGGGGGGCGATGAACTATGGCTACACCTTC. It codes for CASSLGGAMNYGYTF.

This clonotype turned up a few times. The gene calls are TRBV5-1 and TRBJ2-1; TRBD2 aligns across 9 bases. Losses at the gene ends were 1 base for V and 5 bases for J; bases not matched to a gene: 7. The length of the CDR3 is 16 residues. Germline V CDR1 and CDR2: SGHRS, YFSETQ. This chain's CDR3 is CASSLSIAGVDNEQFF. The CDR3 DNA follows: TGCGCCAGCAGCTTGTCCATAGCGGGGGTTGACAATGAGCAGTTCTTC.

The V gene is TRBV6-5, the J gene TRBJ1-1, with a weak D call TRBD1 (5 bases). From germline, CDR1 is MNHEY and CDR2 SVGAGI. The CDR3 has 18 residues. Trimming stripped 1 base from V and 1 base from J, with 19 bases between. This CDR3 is CASSYFPSGLRRNTEAFF. CDR3 DNA: TGTGCCAGCAGTTACTTTCCTTCGGGGCTTCGGAGGAACACTGAAGCTTTCTTT.

CDR3 protein: CASSGTQIRGTGEKAGELFF. CDR3 in DNA: TGTGCCAGCAGCGGAACGCAAATTCGGGGGACAGGGGAGAAGGCCGGGGAGCTGTTTTTT. The V gene is TRBV7-9, the J gene TRBJ2-2; 10 nucleotides align to TRBD1. Germline V lookup: CDR1 SEHNR, CDR2 FQNEAQ (reference sequence). V was clipped by 5 bases and J by 6 bases; unmatched bases: 21. The length of the CDR3 is 20 residues.

The rearrangement joins TRBV9 to TRBJ2-3, with 8 bases that match TRBD2. CDR3 size: 15 residues. In germline, CDR1 is SGDLS, CDR2 YYNGEE. V dropped 1 base and J dropped 8; count of bases not matched to a gene: 9. CDR3 coding DNA: TGTGCCAGCAGCGTATCAAGCGGGGGTCAGACTACGCAGTATTTT. Its translation is CASSVSSGGQTTQYF.

This clonotype was counted a few times. The chain couples TRBV3-1 to TRBJ2-3; 9 nucleotides align to TRBD2. Germline V gene lookup returns CDR1 LGHDT and CDR2 YNNKEL (reference sequence). The CDR3 length is 17 residues. Germline trimming cut 0 bases from V and 5 bases from J; bases unmatched to any gene: 9. The CDR3 DNA reads as TGTGCCAGCAGCCAAGACCCCAGGGCGGGAGGGGAAGATACGCAGTATTTT. This encodes CASSQDPRAGGEDTQYF.

This clonotype was seen many times. The chain couples TRBV19 to TRBJ1-5; 11 positions agree with TRBD1. The J segment lost 6 bases and the V segment lost 3 bases, leaving 7 bases of the junction unmatched. This CDR3 has 16 residues. The V gene's germline CDR1 is LNHDA and CDR2 SQIVND (reference sequence). CDR3 region: CASSIPSGTGGQPQHF. The CDR3, as DNA: TGTGCCAGTAGTATCCCCTCCGGGACAGGGGGTCAGCCCCAGCATTTT. Together with reference TRBV19 and TRBJ1-5, the CDR3 gives the full variable domain: DGGITQSPKYLFRKEGQNVTLSCEQNLNHDAMYWYRQDPGQGLRLIYYSQIVNDFQKGDIAEGYSVSREKKESFPLTVTSAQKNPTAFYLCASSIPSGTGGQPQHFGDGTRLSIL.

In its sample, this clonotype was seen a few times. The chain joins TRBV3-1 to TRBJ1-1; D unclear. CDR3 length: 14 residues. V gave up 7 bases and J gave up 5 bases, with 17 bases separating them. Germline lookup yields CDR1 LGHDT and CDR2 YNNKEL (reference sequence). CDR3 residues: CASTPLNSKTEAFF. For the CDR3, the DNA is TGTGCCAGCACCCCCCTGAACAGTAAAACTGAAGCTTTCTTT.

This clonotype was counted only a few times. The rearrangement joins TRBV5-1 to TRBJ2-3, with D tentatively TRBD1 (5 bases). Looked up from germline, CDR1 is SGHRS and CDR2 is YFSETQ. The ends were cut back, 2 bases at V and 1 base at J, with 14 bases in the middle. The length of the CDR3 is 16 residues. The DNA of the CDR3 is TGCGCCAGCAGCTTAGACAGCCCCTACGGCACAGATACGCAGTATTTT. Its protein is CASSLDSPYGTDTQYF.

The rearrangement joins TRBV3-1 to TRBJ1-1; TRBD1 is a possible D gene (6 bases). The V gene's germline CDR1 is LGHDT and CDR2 YNNKEL (reference sequence). This CDR3 spans 12 amino acids. Trimming removed 6 bases at V and 6 bases at J, with 11 bases between. The CDR3 reads CASRQQGSEAFF. CDR3 sequence (DNA): TGTGCCAGCAGGCAACAGGGTTCTGAAGCTTTCTTT. The variable domain in full, completed from reference TRBV3-1 and TRBJ1-1, reads DTAVSQTPKYLVTQMGNDKSIKCEQNLGHDTMYWYKQDSKKFLKIMFSYNNKELIINETVPNRFSPKSPDKAHLNLHINSLELGDSAVYFCASRQQGSEAFFGQGTRLTVV.

V usage is TRBV13 and J usage is TRBJ2-7, with D maybe TRBD2 (5 bases). The CDR3 has 16 amino acids. In germline, CDR1 is PRHDT, CDR2 FYEKMQ (reference sequence). The V gene lost 5 bases and the J gene lost 3 bases, with 20 bases spanning the gap. In DNA form, the CDR3 reads TGTGCCAGCAGCCCCCGTGTCAGCGGCGCCCTCTACGAGCAGTACTTC. This translates into CASSPRVSGALYEQYF.

V and J are TRBV5-1 and TRBJ2-7, with a possible D match to TRBD1 (6 bases). Germline CDR1 and CDR2: SGHRS and YFSETQ. CDR3 size: 14 residues. Trimming took 0 bases from V and 5 from J, leaving 12 bases between them. As DNA, the CDR3 is TGCGCCAGCAGCTTGGATACAGGGTCCGACGAGCAGTACTTC. Protein sequence: CASSLDTGSDEQYF.

This clonotype was seen a few times. The chain links TRBV5-1 to TRBJ2-4, with 8 bases matching TRBD2. The CDR3 is 14 amino acids. Looked up from germline, CDR1 is SGHRS and CDR2 is YFSETQ. Trimming removed 3 bases from V and 10 bases from J; junction bases left unmatched: 9. Here the CDR3 reads CASSSAGGSRIQYF. CDR3 bases: TGCGCCAGCAGCTCGGCGGGGGGATCGCGGATTCAGTACTTC.

This rearrangement joins TRBV6-5 to TRBJ1-2; 7 bases are a match to TRBD1. The trim removed 6 bases at V and 8 bases at J, leaving 6 bases unmatched. Germline V gene data show CDR1 as MNHEY and CDR2 as SVGAGI. This CDR3 comprises 12 residues. CDR3 sequence: CASSQDRRGYTF. In DNA, the CDR3 is TGTGCCAGCAGCCAGGACAGGCGGGGCTACACCTTC.

This clonotype was detected only a few times. The rearrangement joins TRBV18 to TRBJ2-5, with 7 bases identical to TRBD1. Germline V gene data show CDR1 as KGHSH and CDR2 as LQKENI. The CDR3 is 14 amino acids. V was clipped by 6 bases and J by 1 base; unmatched bases: 5. The CDR3 sequence: CASSPGQIQETQYF. The CDR3 nucleotides read TGTGCCAGCTCCCCGGGACAGATCCAAGAGACCCAGTACTTC.

The chain combines TRBV6-1 with TRBJ2-3, with TRBD2 as a possible D gene (6 bases). Trimming stripped 11 bases from V and 2 bases from J, with 17 bases between. This CDR3 is built from 14 residues. Germline assignment: CDR1 MNHNS and CDR2 SASEGT. In nucleotides, the CDR3 is TGTGCCGGAGAAATGGGGGGTCCCACAGATACGCAGTATTTT. This sequence encodes CAGEMGGPTDTQYF.

This clonotype was recorded a few times. The chain links TRBV5-1 to TRBJ1-2, with D possibly TRBD1 on 5 matching bases. Trimming removed 4 bases from V and 6 bases from J, with 19 bases in between. The CDR3 covers 15 residues. From germline, CDR1 is SGHRS and CDR2 YFSETQ. The CDR3 DNA reads as TGCGCCAGCAGCCCCGAAGGGTCAGGGTATCATGGCTACACCTTC. Its protein is CASSPEGSGYHGYTF.

V is TRBV6-1 and J is TRBJ1-5; 8 bases are a match to TRBD1. The CDR3 has 14 residues. V lost 6 bases, J lost 2 bases, and 3 bases stayed unmatched. From germline, CDR1 is MNHNS and CDR2 SASEGT. The CDR3 DNA sequence: TGTGCCAGCAGGATGACAGGGGGCAATCAGCCCCAGCATTTT. Amino acid sequence: CASRMTGGNQPQHF.

This clonotype was seen once. The chain joins TRBV2 to TRBJ1-1; a weak D match, TRBD1 (6 bases). The CDR3 runs to 13 residues. Trimming stripped 4 bases from V and 4 bases from J, with 10 bases between. From germline, CDR1 is SNHLY and CDR2 FYNNEI. Here the CDR3 DNA reads TGTGCCAGCAGTGTCCGGGGGGCCACTGAAGCTTTCTTT. Translation gives CASSVRGATEAFF.

This clonotype occurred once. The gene calls are TRBV7-9 and TRBJ2-5; TRBD1 matches at 7 bases. Losses at the gene ends were 6 bases for V and 5 bases for J; bases not matched to a gene: 9. CDR1 and CDR2 (germline): SEHNR, FQNEAQ (reference sequence). The CDR3 is made up of 14 amino acids. In nucleotides, the CDR3 is TGTGCCAGCAGACCGAGGGGGCGCGAGGAGACCCAGTACTTC. This encodes CASRPRGREETQYF.

Only a few counts were recorded for this clonotype. V and J are TRBV5-1 and TRBJ1-2, with a weak D call TRBD1 (6 bases). V dropped 3 bases and J dropped 6 bases, with 18 bases sitting between them. The CDR3 has 15 amino acids. The germline gives CDR1 SGHRS, CDR2 YFSETQ. CDR3 residues: CASSSKAGTYDGYTF. The CDR3 DNA reads TGCGCCAGCAGCTCGAAGGCGGGGACATACGATGGCTACACCTTC.

This chain links TRBV7-9 with TRBJ2-3; D may be TRBD2 (6 bases). Per germline, CDR1 SEHNR and CDR2 FQNEAQ (reference sequence). V was clipped by 2 bases and J by 6 bases, with 15 bases between them. The CDR3 is 15 amino acids. DNA of the CDR3: TGTGCCAGCAGCTTATTGGGGAGGACTCGGGATACGCAGTATTTT. Residues: CASSLLGRTRDTQYF.

The chain employs TRBV6-2 or TRBV6-3 and TRBJ2-1; D might be TRBD2 (7 bases). The V gene lost 2 bases and the J gene lost 3 bases, with 11 bases spanning the gap. CDR3 length: 15 amino acids. Germline loops: CDR1 MNHEY, CDR2 SVGEGT. The CDR3 protein is CASSYMGGRYNEQFF. The CDR3 DNA sequence: TGTGCCAGCAGTTACATGGGGGGGCGCTACAATGAGCAGTTCTTC.

The chain couples TRBV12-3 or TRBV12-4 to TRBJ2-5; no firm D call. V lost 2 bases and J 0 bases, leaving 7 bases between the germline ends. The CDR3 is 14 amino acids. CDR3 protein: CASSLLEYQETQYF. For the CDR3, the DNA is TGTGCCAGCAGTTTACTAGAGTACCAAGAGACCCAGTACTTC.

CDR3 sequence: CASSLGPRLAGARNEQFF. DNA for the CDR3: TGCGCCAGCAGCTTGGGGCCCAGACTAGCGGGGGCGAGGAATGAGCAGTTCTTC. The chain couples TRBV5-1 to TRBJ2-1; TRBD2 aligns across 12 bases. The CDR3 has 18 amino acids. CDR1 and CDR2 (germline): SGHRS, YFSETQ. The J segment lost 7 bases and the V segment lost 0 bases, leaving 11 bases of the junction unmatched.

V is TRBV29-1 and J is TRBJ1-2; D possibly corresponds to TRBD1 (5 bases). With 0 bases removed from V and 1 base from J, the gap between germline ends came to 6 bases. Per the germline V gene, CDR1 is SQVTM and CDR2 is ANQGSEA. CDR3 length: 13 residues. The CDR3 protein is CSVEEDNNYGYTF. In DNA, the CDR3 is TGCAGCGTTGAAGAGGACAATAACTATGGCTACACCTTC.

J is TRBJ2-7 and V is TRBV6-2 or TRBV6-3; unclear D gene. V was clipped by 6 bases and J by 5 bases, with 11 bases between them. The V gene's germline CDR1 is MNHEY and CDR2 SVGEGT. The length of the CDR3 is 12 residues. As DNA, the CDR3 is TGTGCCAGCAGACGGGTAGAAAACGAGCAGTACTTC. Translation gives CASRRVENEQYF.

The J gene is TRBJ1-5, the V gene TRBV6-5; no clear D gene. The germline gives CDR1 MNHEY, CDR2 SVGAGI. The CDR3 has 13 amino acids. V was shortened by 0 bases and J by 4 bases, with 4 bases between the two germline ends. This chain's CDR3 is CASSYSRNQPQHF. CDR3 nucleotide sequence: TGTGCCAGCAGTTACTCGAGGAATCAGCCCCAGCATTTT.

The chain links TRBV20-1 to TRBJ2-1; no reliable D call. Per the germline V gene, CDR1 is DFQATT and CDR2 is SNEGSKA (reference sequence). Deletions cut 3 bases from V and 5 bases from J, with 20 bases between. The length of the CDR3 is 16 residues. In DNA form, the CDR3 reads TGCAGTGCTAGCCTGCTGGCCATGCCCCCCGACAATGAGCAGTTCTTC. This codes for CSASLLAMPPDNEQFF.

The chain has TRBV3-1 and TRBJ2-7, with TRBD2 matching over 7 bases. The CDR3 contains 14 residues. The germline gives CDR1 LGHDT, CDR2 YNNKEL (reference sequence). Losses at the gene ends were 3 bases for V and 0 bases for J; bases not matched to a gene: 2. CDR3 protein: CASSHLADSYEQYF. The DNA for the CDR3 is TGTGCCAGCAGCCATCTAGCGGACTCCTACGAGCAGTACTTC.

This clonotype has more than one count but fewer than ten. CDR3 coding DNA: TGCGCCAGCAGGGATAGGGGTGTGACGAACACTGAAGCTTTCTTT. Amino acid sequence: CASRDRGVTNTEAFF. J is TRBJ1-1 and V is TRBV5-1, with D maybe TRBD1 (5 bases). Trimming pared 5 bases from V and 1 base from J, leaving 15 bases between. CDR3 length: 15 residues. Germline CDR1 SGHRS, CDR2 YFSETQ.

A few counts support this clonotype. V is TRBV20-1 and J is TRBJ2-3; 8 nucleotides line up with TRBD1. V gave up 0 bases and J gave up 5 bases; unmatched junction bases: 7. Germline V gene sequence: CDR1 DFQATT, CDR2 SNEGSKA (reference sequence). The CDR3 totals 15 residues. The CDR3 sequence is CSARDFRGRVDTQYF. The CDR3 nucleotides read TGCAGTGCTAGAGATTTCAGGGGGCGAGTAGATACGCAGTATTTT.